Described below is a single TCR beta chain sequence and its context. Its antigen is not identified. Profiled with immunoSEQ multiplex PCR; TCRdb holds only in-frame clones, not every one. The data hold 45,000 to 50,000 clones, with 94% observed a single time. This sample is part of a study of T cell therapy after organ transplantation. General study results and limits: Both transferred clonotypes and endogenous ones absent from products apparently reconstituted.

The sample in question was CD8+ T cells from blood, obtained before autologous CMV-specific T cell therapy. The origin of this receptor is a human patient who had received a solid organ transplant and had CMV disease.

The CDR3 sequence is CASSLLAGDDTGELFF. The CDR3 DNA sequence: TGTGCCAGCAGTTTATTGGCGGGGGATGACACCGGGGAGCTGTTTTTT. The chain couples TRBV27 to TRBJ2-2, with TRBD2 identical over 7 bases. Germline V gene lookup returns CDR1 MNHEY and CDR2 SMNVEV (reference sequence). The J segment lost 3 bases and the V segment lost 1 base, leaving 5 bases of the junction unmatched. This CDR3 region has 16 residues.